Listed below are T cell receptor beta chains from one sample, sequenced in a study of blood T cells in healthy people across ages. TCRdb processed the 5' RACE reads anew with MiXCR; each CDR3 protein has one entry. The table includes hundreds of thousands of distinct CDR3 sequences, approximately 52% detected once. Sequencing was performed on blood. These receptors were taken from a woman at least 80 years old in good health. The CDR3 runs from the conserved cysteine through the conserved F or W. The order of the fields is CDR3 length, D gene, clone size, J gene, V gene, CDR3 DNA, CDR3 protein. A D gene is named only where the DNA matches it firmly. Where a row states a size, it is once, few, many or the class of an expanded clone; other rows omit it.

len: 12; d_gene: TRBD1; abundance: -; j_gene: TRBJ1-2; v_gene: TRBV29-1; CDR3nt: TGCAGCGTTCGACAGGGGAACTATGGCTACACCTTC; CDR3aa: CSVRQGNYGYTF
len: 15; d_gene: -; abundance: -; j_gene: TRBJ2-5; v_gene: TRBV11-2; CDR3nt: TGTGCCAGCAGCTTAGTTGCTGGGTTGGTAGAGACCCAGTACTTC; CDR3aa: CASSLVAGLVETQYF
len: 15; d_gene: TRBD1; abundance: few; j_gene: TRBJ2-7; v_gene: TRBV7-2; CDR3nt: TGTGCCAGCAGCCGCCGGGACAGGCGCTTCTACGAGCAGTACTTC; CDR3aa: CASSRRDRRFYEQYF
len: 18; d_gene: TRBD1; abundance: -; j_gene: TRBJ2-3; v_gene: TRBV20-1; CDR3nt: TGCAGTGCTAGAACCTCGGGACAGGCTGAGTCTAGCACAGATACGCAGTATTTT; CDR3aa: CSARTSGQAESSTDTQYF
len: 23; d_gene: -; abundance: -; j_gene: TRBJ2-6; v_gene: TRBV5-6; CDR3nt: TGTGCCAGCAGCGTGGGATGGAACGCCCGGGGACTTGAACCAGACTCTGGGGCCAACGTCCTGACTTTC; CDR3aa: CASSVGWNARGLEPDSGANVLTF
len: 16; d_gene: TRBD2; abundance: -; j_gene: TRBJ2-5; v_gene: TRBV7-2; CDR3nt: TGTGCCAGCAGCCAAGTGGTCCCGGGGGGTGGAGAGACCCAGTACTTC; CDR3aa: CASSQVVPGGGETQYF
len: 14; d_gene: TRBD1; abundance: once; j_gene: TRBJ2-7; v_gene: TRBV2; CDR3nt: TGTGCCAGCAGTGAACGGACAGGGCACTCCGAGCAGTACTTC; CDR3aa: CASSERTGHSEQYF
len: 15; d_gene: -; abundance: many; j_gene: TRBJ2-1; v_gene: TRBV11-2; CDR3nt: TGTGCCAGCAGCTTAGAAAGGCTAGCCTACAATGAGCAGTTCTTC; CDR3aa: CASSLERLAYNEQFF
len: 15; d_gene: -; abundance: few; j_gene: TRBJ1-6; v_gene: TRBV2; CDR3nt: TGTGCCAGCAGGCGAATCTCGGGAAGCAATTCACCCCTCCACTTT; CDR3aa: CASRRISGSNSPLHF
len: 11; d_gene: -; abundance: many; j_gene: TRBJ1-2; v_gene: TRBV12-3/TRBV12-4; CDR3nt: TGTGCCAGCGTAGGGACCTATGGCTACACCTTC; CDR3aa: CASVGTYGYTF
len: 17; d_gene: -; abundance: -; j_gene: TRBJ2-3; v_gene: TRBV7-2; CDR3nt: TGTGCCAGCAGCGTCTCTACATGGCGGGGAGACACAGATACGCAGTATTTT; CDR3aa: CASSVSTWRGDTDTQYF
len: 15; d_gene: TRBD2; abundance: -; j_gene: TRBJ2-7; v_gene: TRBV7-2; CDR3nt: TGTGCCAGCAGCTTAGTACTAGCGGTCTCCTACGAGCAGTACTTC; CDR3aa: CASSLVLAVSYEQYF
len: 13; d_gene: -; abundance: -; j_gene: TRBJ2-1; v_gene: TRBV20-1; CDR3nt: TGCGGTGCGTCGGACTCTTGGATCAATGAGCAGTTCTTC; CDR3aa: CGASDSWINEQFF
len: 16; d_gene: -; abundance: many; j_gene: TRBJ2-3; v_gene: TRBV18; CDR3nt: TGTGCCAGCTCACCTATCCGGGACGCTGGGTTAGATACGCAGTATTTT; CDR3aa: CASSPIRDAGLDTQYF
len: 14; d_gene: TRBD1; abundance: -; j_gene: TRBJ2-7; v_gene: TRBV11-1; CDR3nt: TGTGCCAGCAGCACACCGGGACAGGGAGACGAGCAGTACTTC; CDR3aa: CASSTPGQGDEQYF
len: 16; d_gene: TRBD2; abundance: -; j_gene: TRBJ2-5; v_gene: TRBV10-3; CDR3nt: TGCGCCATCAGTGAGTCTAGCGGGGAGCAGTTAGAGACCCAGTACTTC; CDR3aa: CAISESSGEQLETQYF
len: 14; d_gene: -; abundance: -; j_gene: TRBJ1-1; v_gene: TRBV5-1; CDR3nt: TGCGCCGGCAGCCAAGACCATATGAACACTGAAGCTTTCTTT; CDR3aa: CAGSQDHMNTEAFF
len: 17; d_gene: TRBD2; abundance: few; j_gene: TRBJ2-2; v_gene: TRBV9; CDR3nt: TGTGCCAGCAGCGTGGGACTAGCGGGATTACACACCGGGGAGCTGTTTTTT; CDR3aa: CASSVGLAGLHTGELFF
len: 16; d_gene: TRBD1; abundance: many; j_gene: TRBJ2-5; v_gene: TRBV4-1; CDR3nt: TGCGCCAGCAGCCACTCGACAGGGGGGTTCCAAGAGACCCAGTACTTC; CDR3aa: CASSHSTGGFQETQYF
len: 12; d_gene: -; abundance: -; j_gene: TRBJ2-7; v_gene: TRBV20-1; CDR3nt: TGCAGTGCTAGACACCCTGACGGCGAGCAGTACTTC; CDR3aa: CSARHPDGEQYF
len: 14; d_gene: -; abundance: -; j_gene: TRBJ1-2; v_gene: TRBV29-1; CDR3nt: TGCAGCGTCGGTACCCTAGTAGAAGGGAGTGGCTACACCTTC; CDR3aa: CSVGTLVEGSGYTF
len: 15; d_gene: TRBD2; abundance: -; j_gene: TRBJ2-5; v_gene: TRBV7-2; CDR3nt: TGTGCCAGCAGCTTAGCGGGAGGGCCTTCGGAGACCCAGTACTTC; CDR3aa: CASSLAGGPSETQYF
len: 15; d_gene: -; abundance: -; j_gene: TRBJ1-6; v_gene: TRBV2; CDR3nt: TGTGCCAGCAGTGATTTCGGGTTTTATAATTCACCCCTCCACTTT; CDR3aa: CASSDFGFYNSPLHF
len: 16; d_gene: TRBD1; abundance: -; j_gene: TRBJ1-5; v_gene: TRBV29-1; CDR3nt: TGCAGCGCCCTACTCCAGGGGGTCATGGGCAATCAGCCCCAGCATTTT; CDR3aa: CSALLQGVMGNQPQHF
len: 14; d_gene: TRBD1; abundance: -; j_gene: TRBJ1-1; v_gene: TRBV20-1; CDR3nt: TGCAGTGTTAGAAAGGGACAGGCCAACACTGAAGCTTTCTTT; CDR3aa: CSVRKGQANTEAFF
len: 13; d_gene: -; abundance: -; j_gene: TRBJ2-1; v_gene: TRBV5-1; CDR3nt: TGCGCCAGCAGCCGCGGAGCCGACAATGAGCAGTTCTTC; CDR3aa: CASSRGADNEQFF
len: 15; d_gene: TRBD2; abundance: -; j_gene: TRBJ2-5; v_gene: TRBV20-1; CDR3nt: TGCAGTGCTAGAGACTCGACTAGCGGCCGAGAGACCCAGTACTTC; CDR3aa: CSARDSTSGRETQYF
len: 15; d_gene: -; abundance: once; j_gene: TRBJ2-7; v_gene: TRBV18; CDR3nt: TGTGCCAGCTCACCACCGTCAGGGTCAGCAGGAGAGCAGTACTTC; CDR3aa: CASSPPSGSAGEQYF
len: 13; d_gene: -; abundance: -; j_gene: TRBJ1-2; v_gene: TRBV14; CDR3nt: TGTGCCAGCAGCCAAGGATCTACGGGTGGCTACACCTTC; CDR3aa: CASSQGSTGGYTF
len: 13; d_gene: -; abundance: -; j_gene: TRBJ2-1; v_gene: TRBV12-3/TRBV12-4; CDR3nt: TGTGCCAGCAGAGGGAGGCTTTACAATGAGCAGTTCTTC; CDR3aa: CASRGRLYNEQFF
len: 14; d_gene: -; abundance: -; j_gene: TRBJ1-6; v_gene: TRBV12-3/TRBV12-4; CDR3nt: TGTGCCAGCAGTTTACCCAGGGACCAATCACCCCTCCACTTT; CDR3aa: CASSLPRDQSPLHF
len: 12; d_gene: -; abundance: many; j_gene: TRBJ2-5; v_gene: TRBV6-2/TRBV6-3; CDR3nt: TGTGCCAGCAGTTACATCCGAGAGACCCAGTACTTC; CDR3aa: CASSYIRETQYF